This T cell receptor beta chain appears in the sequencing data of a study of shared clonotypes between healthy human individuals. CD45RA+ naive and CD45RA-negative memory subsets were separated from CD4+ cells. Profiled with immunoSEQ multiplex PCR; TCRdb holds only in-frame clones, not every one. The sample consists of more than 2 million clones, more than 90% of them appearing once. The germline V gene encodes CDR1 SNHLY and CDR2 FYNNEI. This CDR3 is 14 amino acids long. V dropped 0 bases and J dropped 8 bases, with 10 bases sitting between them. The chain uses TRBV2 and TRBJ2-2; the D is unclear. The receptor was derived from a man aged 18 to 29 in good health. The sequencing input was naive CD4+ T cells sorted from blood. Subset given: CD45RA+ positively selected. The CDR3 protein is CASSEAGGRGELFF. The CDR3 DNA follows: TGTGCCAGCAGTGAAGCGGGCGGTAGAGGGGAGCTGTTTTTT.